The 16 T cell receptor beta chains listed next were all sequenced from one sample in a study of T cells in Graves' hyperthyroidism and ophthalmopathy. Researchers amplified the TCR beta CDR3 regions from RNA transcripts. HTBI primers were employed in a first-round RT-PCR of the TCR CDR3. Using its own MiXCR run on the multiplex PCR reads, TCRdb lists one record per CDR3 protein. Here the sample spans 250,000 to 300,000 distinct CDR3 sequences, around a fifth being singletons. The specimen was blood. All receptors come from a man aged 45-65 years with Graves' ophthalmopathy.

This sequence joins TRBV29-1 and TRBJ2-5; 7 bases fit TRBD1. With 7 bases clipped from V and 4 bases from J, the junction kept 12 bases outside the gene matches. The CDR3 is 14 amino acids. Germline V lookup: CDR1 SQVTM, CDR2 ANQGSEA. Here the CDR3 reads CSALGGGRRETQYF. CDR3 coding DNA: TGCAGCGCCCTAGGGGGCGGTCGTAGAGAGACCCAGTACTTC. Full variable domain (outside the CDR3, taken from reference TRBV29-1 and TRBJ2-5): SAVISQKPSRDICQRGTSLTIQCQVDSQVTMMFWYRQQPGQSLTLIATANQGSEATYESGFVIDKFPISRPNLTFSTLTVSNMSPEDSSIYLCSALGGGRRETQYFGPGTRLLVL.

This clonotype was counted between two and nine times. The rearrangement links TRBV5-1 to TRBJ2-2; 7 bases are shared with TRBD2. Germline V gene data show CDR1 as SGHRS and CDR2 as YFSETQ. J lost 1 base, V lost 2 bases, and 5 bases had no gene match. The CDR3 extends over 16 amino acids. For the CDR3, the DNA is TGCGCCAGCAGCTTACAACTAGCGATGAACACCGGGGAGCTGTTTTTT. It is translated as CASSLQLAMNTGELFF. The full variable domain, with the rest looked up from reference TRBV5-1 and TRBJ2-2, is KAGVTQTPRYLIKTRGQQVTLSCSPISGHRSVSWYQQTPGQGLQFLFEYFSETQRNKGNFPGRFSGRQFSNSRSEMNVSTLELGDSALYLCASSLQLAMNTGELFFGEGSRLTVL.

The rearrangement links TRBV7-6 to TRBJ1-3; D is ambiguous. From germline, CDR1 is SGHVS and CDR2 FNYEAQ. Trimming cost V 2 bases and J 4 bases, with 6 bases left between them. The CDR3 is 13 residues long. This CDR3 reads CASSLTAGNTIYF. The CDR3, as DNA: TGTGCCAGCAGCTTAACAGCAGGAAACACCATATATTTT.

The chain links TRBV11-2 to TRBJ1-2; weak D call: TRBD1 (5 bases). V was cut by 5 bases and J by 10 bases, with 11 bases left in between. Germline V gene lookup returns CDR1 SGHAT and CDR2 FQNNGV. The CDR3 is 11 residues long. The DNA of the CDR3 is TGTGCCAGCAGCCCTCTGACAGACTACACCTTC. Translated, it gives CASSPLTDYTF.

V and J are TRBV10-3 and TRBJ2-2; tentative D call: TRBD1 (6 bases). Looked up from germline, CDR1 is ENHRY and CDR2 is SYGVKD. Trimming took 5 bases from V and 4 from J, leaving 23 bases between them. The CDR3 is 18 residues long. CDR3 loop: CAISPTRGGRVGTGELFF. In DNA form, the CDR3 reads TGTGCCATCAGTCCAACTCGAGGGGGAAGGGTAGGCACCGGGGAGCTGTTTTTT.

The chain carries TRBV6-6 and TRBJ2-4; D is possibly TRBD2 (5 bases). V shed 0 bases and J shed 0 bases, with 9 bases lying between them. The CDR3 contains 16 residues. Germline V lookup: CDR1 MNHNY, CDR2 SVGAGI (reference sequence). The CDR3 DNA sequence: TGTGCCAGCAGTTACTCGTTCCGGGGAGCCAAAAACATTCAGTACTTC. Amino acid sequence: CASSYSFRGAKNIQYF.

This chain's CDR3 is CASSEVRSATSTDTQYF. The CDR3 DNA reads TGTGCCAGCAGTGAAGTGCGGTCGGCAACTAGCACAGATACGCAGTATTTT. This chain links TRBV6-1 with TRBJ2-3; D uncertain. The V end was cut by 1 base, the J end by 0 bases, with 14 bases between. This CDR3 is built from 17 residues. The germline V gene has CDR1 MNHNS and CDR2 SASEGT.

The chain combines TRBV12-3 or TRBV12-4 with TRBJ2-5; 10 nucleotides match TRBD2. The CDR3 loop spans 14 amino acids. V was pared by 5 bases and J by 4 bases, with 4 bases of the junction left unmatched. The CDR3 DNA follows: TGTGCCAGCAGTAAGCGGGAGGGAGTAGAGACCCAGTACTTC. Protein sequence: CASSKREGVETQYF.

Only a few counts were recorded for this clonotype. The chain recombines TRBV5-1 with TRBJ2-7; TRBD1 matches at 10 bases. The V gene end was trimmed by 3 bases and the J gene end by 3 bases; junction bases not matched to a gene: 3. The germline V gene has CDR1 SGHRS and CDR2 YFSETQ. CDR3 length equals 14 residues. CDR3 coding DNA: TGCGCCAGCAGCTGGGGACAGGGGAGCTACGAGCAGTACTTC. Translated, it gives CASSWGQGSYEQYF.

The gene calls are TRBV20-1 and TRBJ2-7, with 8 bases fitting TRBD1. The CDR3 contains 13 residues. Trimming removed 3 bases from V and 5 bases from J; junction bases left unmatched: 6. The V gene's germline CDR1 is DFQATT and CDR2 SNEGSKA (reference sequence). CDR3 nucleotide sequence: TGCAGTGCTAGGCGGACAGGGATGGACGAGCAGTACTTC. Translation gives CSARRTGMDEQYF.

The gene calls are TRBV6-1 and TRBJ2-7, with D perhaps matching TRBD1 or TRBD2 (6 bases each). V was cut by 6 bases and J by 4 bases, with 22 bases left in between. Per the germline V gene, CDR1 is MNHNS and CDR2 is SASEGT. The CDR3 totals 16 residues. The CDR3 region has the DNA TGTGCCAGCAGACAACCAGGGAGAACAGGGAGGTACGAGCAGTACTTC. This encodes CASRQPGRTGRYEQYF.

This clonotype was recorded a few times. The CDR3 region has the DNA TGTGCCAGCTCACCCCCCCTGGGGCTGTGGACCGGGGAGCTGTTTTTT. This gives the protein CASSPPLGLWTGELFF. The rearrangement links TRBV18 to TRBJ2-2; D might be TRBD1 (5 bases). This CDR3 has 16 amino acids. V was clipped by 3 bases and J by 5 bases, with 16 bases between them. In germline, CDR1 is KGHSH, CDR2 LQKENI.

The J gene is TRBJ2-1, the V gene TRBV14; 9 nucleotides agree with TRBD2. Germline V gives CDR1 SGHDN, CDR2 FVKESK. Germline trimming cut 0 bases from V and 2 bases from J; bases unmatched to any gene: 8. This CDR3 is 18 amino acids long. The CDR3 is CASSQDHHSGRPYNEQFF. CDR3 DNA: TGTGCCAGCAGCCAAGATCACCATAGCGGGAGACCCTACAATGAGCAGTTCTTC.

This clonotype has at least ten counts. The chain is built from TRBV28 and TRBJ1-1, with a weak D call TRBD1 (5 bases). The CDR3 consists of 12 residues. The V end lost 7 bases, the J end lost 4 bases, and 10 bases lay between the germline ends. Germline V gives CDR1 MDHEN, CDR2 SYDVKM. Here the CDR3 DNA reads TGTGCCAGCAATCGGGACGCCACTGAAGCTTTCTTT. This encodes CASNRDATEAFF.

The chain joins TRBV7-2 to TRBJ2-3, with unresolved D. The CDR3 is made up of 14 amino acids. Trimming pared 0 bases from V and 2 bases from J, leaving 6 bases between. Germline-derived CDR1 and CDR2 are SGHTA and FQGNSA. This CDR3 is CASSLAAPTDTQYF. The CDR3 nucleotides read TGTGCCAGCAGCTTAGCGGCGCCCACAGATACGCAGTATTTT.

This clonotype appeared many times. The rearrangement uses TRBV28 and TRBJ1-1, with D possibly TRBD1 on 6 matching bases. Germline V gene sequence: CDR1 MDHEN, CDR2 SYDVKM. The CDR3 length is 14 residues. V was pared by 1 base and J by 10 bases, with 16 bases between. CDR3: CASSLSGAKRAAFF. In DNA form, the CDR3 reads TGTGCCAGCAGTTTATCGGGGGCCAAAAGGGCAGCTTTCTTT. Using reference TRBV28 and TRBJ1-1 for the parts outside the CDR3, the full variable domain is DVKVTQSSRYLVKRTGEKVFLECVQDMDHENMFWYRQDPGLGLRLIYFSYDVKMKEKGDIPEGYSVSREKKERFSLILESASTNQTSMYLCASSLSGAKRAAFFGQGTRLTVV.